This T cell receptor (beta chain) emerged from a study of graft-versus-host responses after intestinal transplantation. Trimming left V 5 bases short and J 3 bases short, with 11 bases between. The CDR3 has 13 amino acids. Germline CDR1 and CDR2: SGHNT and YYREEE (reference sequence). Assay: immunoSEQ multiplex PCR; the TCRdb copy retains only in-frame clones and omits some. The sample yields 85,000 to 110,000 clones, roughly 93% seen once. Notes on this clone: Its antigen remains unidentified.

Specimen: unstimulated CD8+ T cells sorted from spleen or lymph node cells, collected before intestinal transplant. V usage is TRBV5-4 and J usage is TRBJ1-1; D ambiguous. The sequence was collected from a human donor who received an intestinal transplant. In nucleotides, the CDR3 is TGTGCCAGCAGAGCAGTTGAGGACACTGAAGCTTTCTTT. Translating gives CASRAVEDTEAFF.